These 26 T cell receptor beta chains share one sample of origin, sequenced in a study of cytomegalovirus exposure and HLA in healthy donors (dated 2017 in TCRdb). Library generation was performed with the immunoSEQ multiplex PCR assay. For the multiplex PCR, a mixture combining 60 forward primers for TCR Vbeta segments and 13 reverse primers for TCR Jbeta segments was used. TCRdb obtained this table from immuneACCESS and retained in-frame rearrangements with V and J assigned. These tables miss some clones; where compared with another copy, unresolved V genes account for less than half of the shortfall, and the remainder is unexplained. The sample profile shows about 120,000 clones; 65% to 80% of them were found once. The ten top clones hold approximately 6.3% of the sample. Sequencing input: PBMCs. These receptors all come from a man aged 18-30 years in good health and CMV-seropositive.

This chain links TRBV15 with TRBJ1-1; TRBD1 might be the D (6 bases). Germline lookup yields CDR1 LNHNV and CDR2 YYDKDF (reference sequence). With 3 bases removed from V and 1 base from J, the gap between germline ends came to 12 bases. CDR3 length: 15 residues. The CDR3: CATSRDRGTNTEAFF. CDR3 DNA: TGTGCCACCAGCAGGGACAGAGGGACGAACACTGAAGCTTTCTTT. Looking up the rest from reference TRBV15 and TRBJ1-1 gives the full variable domain: DAMVIQNPRYQVTQFGKPVTLSCSQTLNHNVMYWYQQKSSQAPKLLFHYYDKDFNNEADTPDNFQSRRPNTSFCFLDIRSPGLGDTAMYLCATSRDRGTNTEAFFGQGTRLTVV.

The rearrangement uses TRBV7-9 and TRBJ2-5, with D tentatively TRBD2 (5 bases). With the DNA end fitting TRBJ2-7 better, the J assignment may be wrong. CDR1 and CDR2 (germline): SEHNR, FQNEAQ (reference sequence). The CDR3 runs 13 residues. In DNA, the CDR3 is TGTGCCAGCAGCTTCAGTGGGAGCTACGAGCAGTACTTC. Encoded protein: CASSFSGSYEQYF.

The chain combines TRBV18 with TRBJ2-1; TRBD2 might be the D (5 bases). V dropped 4 bases and J dropped 5 bases, with 6 bases sitting between them. The CDR3 consists of 12 residues. Germline V gives CDR1 KGHSH, CDR2 LQKENI. The CDR3 DNA is TGTGCCAGCTCACGGGAGAACAATGAGCAGTTCTTC. Translation: CASSRENNEQFF.

The table lists this clone with a few counts. The rearrangement links TRBV11-3 to TRBJ2-2; 11 nucleotides agree with TRBD2. The junction had 4 bases not matched to a gene; V was cut back by 0 bases and J by 4 bases. Per the germline V gene, CDR1 is SGHNT and CDR2 is YENEEA. The CDR3 extends over 17 amino acids. CDR3 nucleotide sequence: TGTGCCAGCAGCTTAGATCGACTAGCGGGGCTCACCGGGGAGCTGTTTTTT. It codes for CASSLDRLAGLTGELFF.

This clone was picked up one time. The chain carries TRBV5-8 and TRBJ2-5, with D unresolved. Deletions cut 0 bases from V and 4 bases from J, with 10 bases between. Germline-derived CDR1 and CDR2 are SGHTS and YDEGEE. This CDR3 has 14 amino acids. In nucleotides, the CDR3 is TGTGCCAGCAGCTTGGGACCTACGGGAGAGACCCAGTACTTC. Protein product: CASSLGPTGETQYF. Based on the CDR3 plus reference TRBV5-8 and TRBJ2-5, the full variable domain is EAGVTQSPTHLIKTRGQQATLRCSPISGHTSVYWYQQALGLGLQFLLWYDEGEERNRGNFPPRFSGRQFPNYSSELNVNALELEDSALYLCASSLGPTGETQYFGPGTRLLVL.

CDR3 nucleotide sequence: TGTGCCGCGGTAGACTCGGGCACTGAAGCTTTCTTT. Translating gives CAAVDSGTEAFF. The chain uses TRBV2 and TRBJ1-1; D remains unclear. CDR3 size: 12 residues. CDR1 and CDR2 from the germline V gene are SNHLY and FYNNEI. Trimming took 11 bases from V and 4 from J, leaving 14 bases between them.

V usage is TRBV5-6 and J usage is TRBJ1-4; 12 nucleotides agree with TRBD1. Losses at the gene ends were 4 bases for V and 10 bases for J; bases not matched to a gene: 5. Per the germline V gene, CDR1 is SGHDT and CDR2 is YYEEEE. The CDR3 is made up of 14 amino acids. The CDR3 region has the DNA TGTGCCAGCAGCGGGGGGACAGGGGGCAGAAAACTGTTTTTT. Translated: CASSGGTGGRKLFF.

The sample holds a few counts of this clone. The chain has TRBV19 and TRBJ2-7; 7 positions agree with TRBD1. J gave up 0 bases and V 3 bases, and 5 bases lay outside the gene matches. This CDR3 is built from 15 residues. Germline-derived CDR1 and CDR2 are LNHDA and SQIVND (reference sequence). Here the CDR3 reads CASSISPGGSYEQYF. The CDR3, as DNA: TGTGCCAGTAGTATCTCGCCAGGGGGCTCCTACGAGCAGTACTTC.

This clone has more than one count but fewer than ten. This chain joins TRBV7-9 and TRBJ1-2, with 8 positions matching TRBD1. Germline-derived CDR1 and CDR2 are SEHNR and FQNEAQ (reference sequence). V was pared by 5 bases and J by 3 bases, with 5 bases of the junction left unmatched. CDR3 size: 14 residues. The CDR3 loop reads CASSRQGIDYGYTF. For the CDR3, the DNA is TGTGCCAGCAGCAGACAGGGGATCGACTATGGCTACACCTTC.

The gene calls are TRBV6-1 and TRBJ2-7, with TRBD2 as a possible D gene (6 bases). Per germline, CDR1 MNHNS and CDR2 SASEGT. CDR3 length: 15 residues. Trimming removed 3 bases from V and 2 bases from J, with 14 bases in between. CDR3 sequence (DNA): TGTGCCAGCAGTGATATGGCGGGGACTCCCTACGAGCAGTACTTC. Encoded protein: CASSDMAGTPYEQYF.

This chain joins TRBV2 and TRBJ2-5; 8 positions match TRBD2. With V trimmed by 7 bases and J by 7 bases, 14 bases remained unmatched. Germline assignment: CDR1 SNHLY and CDR2 FYNNEI. The CDR3 runs to 15 residues. The CDR3 is CASIGRAGDVGTQYF. CDR3 coding DNA: TGTGCCAGCATAGGGCGAGCGGGGGACGTTGGGACCCAGTACTTC.

The CDR3 reads CASSERGNLNTEAFF. The CDR3 DNA sequence: TGCGCCAGCAGTGAACGAGGGAACCTGAACACTGAAGCTTTCTTT. The chain links TRBV10-1 to TRBJ1-1; D is ambiguous. Trimming removed 3 bases from V and 0 bases from J, with 11 bases in between. CDR3 size: 15 residues. Germline assignment: CDR1 WNHNN and CDR2 SYGVQD (reference sequence).

The V call is TRBV5-8, the J call TRBJ1-1, with TRBD1 identical over 8 bases. Trimming at V came to 6 bases and at J to 2 bases, leaving 9 bases not matched to a gene. From germline, CDR1 is SGHTS and CDR2 YDEGEE. The CDR3 totals 15 residues. Written as DNA, the CDR3 is TGTGCCAGCACTCACGGGGACAGGACTAACACTGAAGCTTTCTTT. It specifies CASTHGDRTNTEAFF.

This clone has only one observation. The chain employs TRBV2 and TRBJ1-5; D not resolved. Germline CDR1 reads SNHLY; CDR2 reads FYNNEI. V lost 6 bases to trimming and J lost 7 bases, with 10 bases between them. The CDR3 consists of 12 residues. The chain's CDR3 is CASSETRQPQHF. Here the CDR3 DNA reads TGTGCCAGCAGCGAAACTAGGCAGCCCCAGCATTTT.

The CDR3 loop is CASSAGSSNTEAFF. The CDR3 DNA reads as TGTGCCAGCAGCGCGGGGTCCTCGAACACTGAAGCTTTCTTT. The chain recombines TRBV27 with TRBJ1-1; unclear D gene. V was trimmed by 6 bases and J by 1 base, leaving 12 bases between them. Per the germline V gene, CDR1 is MNHEY and CDR2 is SMNVEV (reference sequence). The CDR3 spans 14 residues.

The V and J genes are TRBV7-9 and TRBJ2-1; 9 bases line up with TRBD2. The germline V gene has CDR1 SEHNR and CDR2 FQNEAQ (reference sequence). The CDR3 contains 15 residues. Trimming removed 1 base from V and 5 bases from J; junction bases left unmatched: 3. This CDR3 is CASSLVLAGNNEQFF. CDR3 DNA: TGTGCCAGCAGCTTAGTTCTAGCGGGGAACAATGAGCAGTTCTTC.

This chain joins TRBV29-1 and TRBJ1-5, with TRBD1 matching 7 bases. Per the germline V gene, CDR1 is SQVTM and CDR2 is ANQGSEA. The CDR3 consists of 11 residues. Losses at the gene ends were 6 bases for V and 4 bases for J; bases not matched to a gene: 0. This CDR3 reads CSVGQNQPQHF. As DNA, the CDR3 is TGCAGCGTGGGACAGAATCAGCCCCAGCATTTT. Complete variable domain (other parts from reference TRBV29-1 and TRBJ1-5): SAVISQKPSRDICQRGTSLTIQCQVDSQVTMMFWYRQQPGQSLTLIATANQGSEATYESGFVIDKFPISRPNLTFSTLTVSNMSPEDSSIYLCSVGQNQPQHFGDGTRLSIL.

The chain employs TRBV4-1 and TRBJ1-2; 7 bases match TRBD1. CDR1 is MGHRA, CDR2 YSYEKL, per germline. Germline trimming cut 4 bases from V and 4 bases from J; bases unmatched to any gene: 9. This CDR3 contains 15 residues. The CDR3 nucleotides are TGCGCCAGCAGCCCAAGTGGTACAGGGGTCTATGGCTACACCTTC. Amino acid sequence: CASSPSGTGVYGYTF.

The chain is built from TRBV5-5 and TRBJ2-7; no clear D. Germline CDR1 is SGHKS and CDR2 is YYEKEE (reference sequence). The CDR3 is 12 amino acids. Trimming stripped 1 base from V and 3 bases from J, with 5 bases between. The CDR3: CASSLSLYEQYF. DNA of the CDR3: TGTGCCAGCAGCTTGTCTCTCTACGAGCAGTACTTC.

This chain connects TRBV5-4 to TRBJ1-3; D gene unclear. V lost 1 base and J 0 bases, leaving 14 bases between the germline ends. The length of the CDR3 is 17 residues. Looked up from germline, CDR1 is SGHNT and CDR2 is YYREEE (reference sequence). The CDR3 sequence is CASSLFPAGSSGNTIYF. Here the CDR3 DNA reads TGTGCCAGCAGCTTGTTTCCGGCAGGCAGCTCTGGAAACACCATATATTTT.

The chain has TRBV30 and TRBJ2-7; maybe TRBD1 (5 bases). The CDR3 length is 12 residues. With 2 bases removed from V and 6 bases from J, the gap between germline ends came to 11 bases. Looked up from germline, CDR1 is GTSNPN and CDR2 is SVGIG (reference sequence). DNA for the CDR3: TGTGCCTGGAGTTTTGGACATACCGAGCAGTACTTC. Translation: CAWSFGHTEQYF. Filled out from reference TRBV30 and TRBJ2-7, the complete variable domain reads SQTIHQWPATLVQPVGSPLSLECTVEGTSNPNLYWYRQAAGRGLQLLFYSVGIGQISSEVPQNLSASRPQDRQFILSSKKLLLSDSGFYLCAWSFGHTEQYFGPGTRLTVT.

The chain is built from TRBV19 and TRBJ1-1; TRBD1 aligns across 10 bases. V shed 8 bases and J 5 bases; nucleotides not matched to a gene: 5. The CDR3 is made up of 13 amino acids. CDR1 is LNHDA and CDR2 is SQIVND in the germline V gene (reference sequence). CDR3 protein: CASLGTGVTEAFF. CDR3 nucleotides: TGTGCCAGTTTGGGGACAGGGGTGACTGAAGCTTTCTTT.

V usage is TRBV27 and J usage is TRBJ2-1; TRBD2 matches 7 bases. After removal of 5 bases from V and 4 bases from J, the junction contained 14 bases not matched to a gene. CDR1 MNHEY and CDR2 SMNVEV come from the germline V gene (reference sequence). The CDR3 length is 17 residues. Here the CDR3 reads CASSQTLPGLRYNEQFF. DNA for the CDR3: TGTGCCAGCAGTCAAACCCTCCCGGGACTACGATACAATGAGCAGTTCTTC.

The chain combines TRBV7-9 with TRBJ1-1; no definite D call. V was clipped by 1 base and J by 1 base, with 7 bases between them. The length of the CDR3 is 14 residues. The germline V gene encodes CDR1 SEHNR and CDR2 FQNEAQ (reference sequence). CDR3 sequence reads: CASSLVTPNTEAFF. The CDR3 DNA reads as TGTGCCAGCAGCTTAGTTACACCGAACACTGAAGCTTTCTTT.

The V call is TRBV5-6, the J call TRBJ1-1; D is uncertain. The V and J ends lost 3 bases and 7 bases respectively, with 13 bases between them. This CDR3 contains 13 residues. Germline CDR1 is SGHDT and CDR2 is YYEEEE. DNA of the CDR3: TGTGCCAGCAGCTGGCAGAGCGGCGGTGAAGCTTTCTTT. This translates into CASSWQSGGEAFF.

V and J are TRBV11-2 and TRBJ1-4; D is unresolved. V gave up 1 base and J gave up 7 bases, with 13 bases separating them. Germline CDR1 SGHAT, CDR2 FQNNGV. The CDR3 is 15 residues long. CDR3 bases: TGTGCCAGCAGCTTAGGGTTAACATCGGGTGAAAAACTGTTTTTT. Translating gives CASSLGLTSGEKLFF.